This T cell receptor (beta chain) was found in a study of CD8+ T cells in alopecia areata. General observations from the study: Alopecia totalis/universalis scalp especially showed more expanded CD8+ clones than normal scalp. Scalp sequencing captures resident alphabeta T cells of normal skin too.

V trimming: 4 bases; J trimming: 5 bases; junction bases outside the gene matches: 9. Germline CDR1 and CDR2: LGHNA and YSLEER. The CDR3 has 15 residues. RNA extraction and reverse transcription yielded cDNA as sequencing template. Libraries were prepared by immunoSEQ multiplex PCR; TCRdb keeps only in-frame clonotypes and omits some of them. The table records approximately 30,000 clones, approximately 65% of them present only once. A remark on this clone: Antigen: not known.

Peripheral blood and lesional scalp punch biopsies came from alopecia areata patients. The researchers isolated CD4+ and CD8+ T cells from PBMCs by sorting. The receptor was isolated from a human donor with alopecia areata. The V call is TRBV4-3, the J call TRBJ2-3; 7 bases agree with TRBD1. The sequenced material came from NKG2D-high CD8+ T cells sorted from blood. The CDR3 here is CASSLEDREGDTQYF. The CDR3 DNA is TGCGCCAGCAGCCTTGAAGACAGGGAAGGAGATACGCAGTATTTT.